These 24 T cell receptor beta chains came from one sample sequenced in a study. Via MiXCR, TCRdb re-called the 5' RACE reads, giving one row per CDR3 protein. The sample carries approximately 11,000 distinct CDR3 sequences, about half recorded once. The specimen was tumor-infiltrating naive CD4+ T cells sorted from the breast tumor. Specified subset: naive CD4+ T cells, CD4+CD45RA+CD25-. The origin of the receptors is a female donor with breast cancer.

The chain joins TRBV4-2 to TRBJ1-1; tentatively, D is TRBD1 (6 bases). The CDR3 totals 16 residues. Germline V gene sequence: CDR1 LGHNA, CDR2 YNFKEQ. V was shortened by 1 base and J by 2 bases, with 14 bases between the two germline ends. The CDR3 sequence: CASSQALQGINTEAFF. CDR3 nucleotide sequence: TGTGCCAGCAGCCAAGCTCTCCAGGGGATAAACACTGAAGCTTTCTTT.

This clonotype was observed a few times. The chain carries TRBV12-3 or TRBV12-4 and TRBJ2-1; perhaps TRBD2 as D (7 bases). The V end was cut by 5 bases, the J end by 10 bases, with 15 bases between. This CDR3 has 13 amino acids. The CDR3 here is CASSSGTSQEQFF. The CDR3 coding sequence is TGTGCCAGCAGTAGCGGGACAAGTCAAGAGCAGTTCTTC.

With respect to this clonotype: Sequence at one end of the junction differs from germline and may be a read error. The chain recombines TRBV12-3 or TRBV12-4 with TRBJ2-7, with a possible D match to TRBD1 (5 bases). The CDR3 loop spans 15 amino acids. CDR3 sequence (DNA): TGTGCCAGCGGGAACCATAGGGGTTTCTCCTACGAGCAGCACTTC. Its protein product is CASGNHRGFSYEQHF.

The V and J genes are TRBV5-1 and TRBJ2-1; D gene ambiguous. The germline V gene has CDR1 SGHRS and CDR2 YFSETQ. The CDR3 is 14 amino acids. V lost 4 bases and J 1 base, leaving 9 bases between the germline ends. The CDR3 reads CASSPDGSYNEQFF. The CDR3 region has the DNA TGCGCCAGCAGCCCGGACGGATCCTACAATGAGCAGTTCTTC.

Comment on this clonotype: Since a much larger clone is just one base distant, this may be a read error. This chain joins TRBV15 and TRBJ2-2; 8 nucleotides align to TRBD2. The germline gives CDR1 LNHNV, CDR2 YYDKDF (reference sequence). There are 15 residues in the CDR3. The CDR3 is CAARAGTRVTGELFF. The CDR3 region has the DNA TGTGCCGCCAGAGCCGGGACTAGGGTAACCGGGGAGCTGTTTTTT. Variable domain in full (rest from reference TRBV15 and TRBJ2-2): DAMVIQNPRYQVTQFGKPVTLSCSQTLNHNVMYWYQQKSSQAPKLLFHYYDKDFNNEADTPDNFQSRRPNTSFCFLDIRSPGLGDTAMYLCAARAGTRVTGELFFGEGSRLTVL.

This clonotype was recorded a few times. The chain joins TRBV6-1 to TRBJ2-7; no reliable D call. CDR1 and CDR2 (germline): MNHNS, SASEGT. V was trimmed by 4 bases and J by 0 bases, leaving 16 bases between them. This CDR3 is built from 16 residues. In nucleotides, the CDR3 is TGTGCCAGCAGTGCGGCCGCCGGGCCCAGCTCCTACGAGCAGTACTTC. Its protein is CASSAAAGPSSYEQYF.

This clonotype was counted a few times. The chain employs TRBV7-9 and TRBJ2-7; 13 bases map to TRBD2. The CDR3 length is 16 residues. The ends lost 3 bases at V and 3 bases at J; junction bases unmatched: 5. CDR1 is SEHNR, CDR2 FQNEAQ, per germline (reference sequence). In nucleotides, the CDR3 is TGTGCCAGCAGCTTTGGGACTAGCGGGACTTTCTACGAGCAGTACTTC. It specifies CASSFGTSGTFYEQYF.

This clonotype showed up just a few times. The chain recombines TRBV6-1 with TRBJ2-3; possible D gene TRBD1, 6 bases. V lost 5 bases, J lost 4 bases, and 10 bases lay in between. The CDR3 contains 13 residues. The V gene's germline CDR1 is MNHNS and CDR2 SASEGT. The CDR3 nucleotides are TGTGCCAGCAGTTATACAGGGTCAGATACGCAGTATTTT. This translates into CASSYTGSDTQYF.

For this clonotype: Germline is not matched at one junction end, which may reflect a read error. The CDR3 loop is CSARGTSSGPQETQYF. The CDR3 DNA follows: TGCAGTGCCAGAGGAACGTCTAGCGGGCCACAAGAGACCCAGTACTTC. V and J are TRBV20-1 and TRBJ2-5; 8 bases map to TRBD2. Germline values: CDR1 DFQATT, CDR2 SNEGSKA (reference sequence). The CDR3 consists of 16 residues.

The J gene is TRBJ2-4, the V gene TRBV20-1; 9 bases line up with TRBD1. Losses at the gene ends were 3 bases for V and 7 bases for J; bases not matched to a gene: 19. Germline V gene sequence: CDR1 DFQATT, CDR2 SNEGSKA (reference sequence). CDR3 size: 18 residues. The DNA of the CDR3 is TGCAGTGCTAGGGACATGGGCCATACCGGGACAGGGTCGAACATTCAGTACTTC. It specifies CSARDMGHTGTGSNIQYF.

The chain is built from TRBV5-6 and TRBJ1-1; D may be TRBD1 (6 bases). The germline V gene encodes CDR1 SGHDT and CDR2 YYEEEE. The CDR3 runs to 16 residues. Deletions cut 4 bases from V and 0 bases from J, with 16 bases between. The CDR3 is CASSLTGPKVNTEAFF. CDR3 bases: TGTGCCAGCAGCCTAACAGGGCCCAAGGTGAACACTGAAGCTTTCTTT.

This clonotype showed up just a few times. The rearrangement links TRBV29-1 to TRBJ1-5; the D is unclear. The germline V gene has CDR1 SQVTM and CDR2 ANQGSEA. V was trimmed by 4 bases and J by 6 bases, leaving 13 bases between them. This CDR3 spans 13 amino acids. CDR3 coding DNA: TGCAGCGTTGGTTCAACGTTGGGTCAGCCCCAGCATTTT. Translation: CSVGSTLGQPQHF.

The chain combines TRBV11-1 with TRBJ2-5; perhaps TRBD1 as D (6 bases). The CDR3 is 15 residues long. The ends were cut back, 5 bases at V and 4 bases at J, with 17 bases in the middle. Germline values: CDR1 SGHAT, CDR2 FQDESV (reference sequence). The CDR3 sequence: CASSPLDLGAETQYF. CDR3 in DNA: TGTGCCAGCAGCCCCCTGGATCTGGGGGCAGAGACCCAGTACTTC.

This clonotype was counted a few times. The gene calls are TRBV20-1 and TRBJ2-1; D is possibly TRBD1 (6 bases). The CDR3 length is 16 residues. V was trimmed by 2 bases and J by 4 bases, leaving 18 bases between them. Germline V gives CDR1 DFQATT, CDR2 SNEGSKA (reference sequence). The CDR3 DNA follows: TGCAGTGCTAGACCCCGCGGACAGCAGAAATACAATGAGCAGTTCTTC. This translates into CSARPRGQQKYNEQFF.

This clonotype showed up just a few times. This rearrangement joins TRBV29-1 to TRBJ2-1; D gene unclear. V lost 1 base and J lost 3, with 16 bases in between. The CDR3 has 16 residues. Germline V gives CDR1 SQVTM, CDR2 ANQGSEA. The CDR3 DNA is TGCAGCGTTGAAGTCGGCGGAGTGTGGGGCTACAATGAGCAGTTCTTC. Translated: CSVEVGGVWGYNEQFF.

The V call is TRBV27, the J call TRBJ1-2, with a possible D match to TRBD1 (6 bases). The V end lost 5 bases, the J end lost 3 bases, and 16 bases lay between the germline ends. Germline V gene sequence: CDR1 MNHEY, CDR2 SMNVEV (reference sequence). The CDR3 is 15 residues long. Written as DNA, the CDR3 is TGTGCCAGCAGTCCAAGGGGGTCCCAGGACTATGGCTACACCTTC. Amino acids: CASSPRGSQDYGYTF.

This clonotype is categorized as medium-sized. The V call is TRBV29-1, the J call TRBJ2-1, with D possibly matching TRBD1 (5 bases). Trimming took off 6 bases at V and 10 bases at J, with 13 bases between the two ends. CDR1 is SQVTM and CDR2 is ANQGSEA in the germline V gene. The CDR3 totals 11 residues. The CDR3, as DNA: TGCAGCGTAGGTGGGGCGCGGGAGCAGTTCTTC. Its translation is CSVGGAREQFF.

Comments on this clonotype: The CDR3 end shows no conserved phenylalanine or tryptophan, and so a read error is likely. The chain recombines TRBV20-1 with TRBJ2-7; tentative D call: TRBD1 (6 bases). Germline V gives CDR1 DFQATT, CDR2 SNEGSKA (reference sequence). The length of the CDR3 is 13 residues. V lost 0 bases, J lost 5 bases, and 11 bases lay in between. The CDR3 nucleotides are TGCAGTGCTAGAGATGACAGGTTCCACGAGCAGTACTAC. This encodes CSARDDRFHEQYY.

This clonotype is a singleton in its sample. This chain connects TRBV20-1 to TRBJ1-1; 8 positions agree with TRBD1. After removal of 6 bases from V and 12 bases from J, the junction contained 12 bases not matched to a gene. The CDR3 has 12 amino acids. In germline, CDR1 is DFQATT, CDR2 SNEGSKA (reference sequence). The CDR3 sequence: CSAQKPTGGTFF. The CDR3, as DNA: TGCAGTGCCCAAAAACCTACAGGGGGGACTTTCTTT.

There are a few counts of this clonotype. J is TRBJ1-2 and V is TRBV28; D is possibly TRBD1 (6 bases). The V gene lost 2 bases and the J gene lost 8 bases, with 12 bases spanning the gap. The CDR3 has 13 amino acids. The V gene's germline CDR1 is MDHEN and CDR2 SYDVKM. CDR3 protein: CASSLQGSLGYTF. CDR3 DNA sequence: TGTGCCAGCAGTTTACAGGGGAGCCTAGGCTACACCTTC.

The rearrangement uses TRBV4-1 and TRBJ1-5; D ambiguous. V was shortened by 0 bases and J by 7 bases, with 7 bases between the two germline ends. The germline V gene encodes CDR1 MGHRA and CDR2 YSYEKL. This CDR3 contains 13 residues. The CDR3 nucleotides are TGCGCCAGCAGCCAAGATTTCGGCCAGCCCCAGCATTTT. Its translation: CASSQDFGQPQHF.

J is TRBJ1-5 and V is TRBV15; the D is unclear. With 5 bases removed from V and 1 base from J, the gap between germline ends came to 12 bases. The germline V gene encodes CDR1 LNHNV and CDR2 YYDKDF (reference sequence). This CDR3 spans 15 amino acids. CDR3 nucleotides: TGTGCCACCAGCTTAGGAACACCCAGCAATCAGCCCCAGCATTTT. Protein: CATSLGTPSNQPQHF.

V gene TRBV20-1 combines with J gene TRBJ2-1, with D tentatively TRBD2 (6 bases). The length of the CDR3 is 14 residues. V lost 6 bases and J 6 bases, leaving 18 bases between the germline ends. Germline V CDR1 and CDR2: DFQATT, SNEGSKA (reference sequence). In DNA form, the CDR3 reads TGCAGTGCGGAGGGACCAGCGGGCACCAATGAGCAGTTCTTC. Protein product: CSAEGPAGTNEQFF.

As to this clonotype: This could be a read error, since a much larger clone is one nucleotide away. V usage is TRBV6-5 and J usage is TRBJ1-2; no definite D call. Germline CDR1 and CDR2: MNHEY and SVGAGI. The CDR3 runs to 12 residues. V was clipped by 4 bases and J by 4 bases, with 7 bases between them. The CDR3 coding sequence is TGTGCCAGCAGTTTCCCGGGCTATGGCTACACCTTC. It codes for CASSFPGYGYTF.